Sequencing of this T cell receptor beta chain was carried out in a study of blood T cell repertoires in COVID-19. Sequencing used immunoSEQ multiplex PCR; TCRdb keeps in-frame clones, though not all of them. The sample includes about 220,000 clones, more than 70% of them seen just once. The V gene's germline CDR1 is MNHEY and CDR2 SMNVEV (reference sequence). V dropped 1 base and J dropped 5 bases, with 14 bases sitting between them. The CDR3 sequence is 15 residues long. The source is a human donor in a cohort sampled during active COVID-19. The chain is built from TRBV27 and TRBJ2-5; D remains unclear. Input material: peripheral blood. CDR3 sequence: CASSLYFSDRETQYF. CDR3 coding DNA: TGTGCCAGCAGTTTATATTTTTCCGATCGGGAGACCCAGTACTTC.